This T cell receptor beta chain came from a study of T cells in localized non-small cell lung cancer. Overall study findings and caveats: Heterogeneity stays possible, as sequencing covered only one tumor region. Across samples, adjacent lung featured a median 57 of the top 100 tumor clones. The study linked higher blood T cell density to longer overall survival. Highest T cell clonality was seen in uninvolved adjacent lung, surpassing that measured in tumor.

Between the trimmed V and J ends, which lost 4 bases and 6 bases, there was a span of 9 bases. The CDR3 is made up of 12 amino acids. Per the germline V gene, CDR1 is MNHNS and CDR2 is SASEGT. As to this clone: The antigen is undetermined.

This table comes from immunoSEQ multiplex PCR, and its TCRdb copy is limited to in-frame clones, with some not included. Of 15,000 to 25,000 clones listed, around 89% were seen once; the top ten hold approximately 9.1%. The chain is built from TRBV6-1 and TRBJ1-2; the D is unclear. The sample consisted of peripheral blood, taken before any cancer treatment. This receptor was obtained from a man aged 40 to 70 with stage I lung adenocarcinoma. The CDR3 reads CASSVTPNGYTF. For the CDR3, the DNA is TGTGCCAGCAGTGTCACCCCTAATGGCTACACCTTC.